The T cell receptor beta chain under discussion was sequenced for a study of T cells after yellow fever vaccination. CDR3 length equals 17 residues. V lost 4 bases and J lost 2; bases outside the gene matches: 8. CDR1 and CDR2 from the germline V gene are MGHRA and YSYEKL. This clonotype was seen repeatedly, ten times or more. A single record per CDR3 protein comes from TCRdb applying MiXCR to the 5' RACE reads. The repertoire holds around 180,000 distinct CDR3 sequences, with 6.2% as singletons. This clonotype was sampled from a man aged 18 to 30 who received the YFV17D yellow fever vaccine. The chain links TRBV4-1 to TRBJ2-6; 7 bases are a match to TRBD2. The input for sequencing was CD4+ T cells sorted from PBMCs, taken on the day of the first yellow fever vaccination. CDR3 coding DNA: TGCGCCAGCAGCCGGGCGGGGGTAATCACTGGGGCCAACGTCCTGACTTTC. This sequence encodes CASSRAGVITGANVLTF.